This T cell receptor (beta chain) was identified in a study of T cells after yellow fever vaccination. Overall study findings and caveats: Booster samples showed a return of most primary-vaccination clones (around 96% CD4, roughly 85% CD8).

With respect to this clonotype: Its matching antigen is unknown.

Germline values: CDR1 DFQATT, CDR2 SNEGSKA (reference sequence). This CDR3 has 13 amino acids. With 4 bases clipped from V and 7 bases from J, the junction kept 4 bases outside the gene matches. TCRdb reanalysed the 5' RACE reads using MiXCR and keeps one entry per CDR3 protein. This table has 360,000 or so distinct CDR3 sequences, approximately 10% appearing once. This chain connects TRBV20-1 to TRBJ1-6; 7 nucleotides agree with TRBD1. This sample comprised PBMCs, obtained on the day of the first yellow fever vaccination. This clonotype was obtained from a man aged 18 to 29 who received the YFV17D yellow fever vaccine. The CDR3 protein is CSATGGLNSPLHF. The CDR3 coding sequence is TGCAGTGCTACAGGGGGTCTAAATTCACCCCTCCACTTT.